This T cell receptor beta chain emerged from a study of molecular identifiers for immune sequencing clone quantification. The CDR3 extends over 13 amino acids. Germline assignment: CDR1 SQVTM and CDR2 ANQGSEA. From the PCR reads, TCRdb called clonotypes with MiXCR, one entry per CDR3 protein. The sample lists roughly 300,000 distinct CDR3 sequences; 24% were seen once. About this clonotype itself: One junction end disagrees with the germline gene, perhaps due to a read error.

This chain links TRBV29-1 with TRBJ1-1; perhaps TRBD1 as D (5 bases). The TCR comes from a human donor in good health. Some libraries in this study had Jurkat cell RNA spiked in. The sequenced material came from naive CD8+ T cells from blood, with Jurkat cell RNA spiked in. Described subset: FACS-sorted CD8+CD4-CCR7+CD45RA+ naive T cells. In nucleotides, the CDR3 is TGCCGCGTTGGGACCGGCCTGAACCCTGAAGCTTTCTTT. Translating gives CRVGTGLNPEAFF.